The 8 T cell receptor beta chains below come from one sample, sequenced in a study of blood T cell repertoires in COVID-19. Sequencing used immunoSEQ multiplex PCR; TCRdb keeps in-frame clones, though not all of them. The data show about 260,000 clones, about 91% seen once. Sequenced material: peripheral blood. The receptors derive from a person between 18 and 30 years old with COVID-19, enrolled during active disease.

The rearrangement uses TRBV13 and TRBJ1-6; 8 nucleotides line up with TRBD1. V dropped 5 bases and J dropped 5; count of bases not matched to a gene: 11. The germline V gene encodes CDR1 PRHDT and CDR2 FYEKMQ (reference sequence). The length of the CDR3 is 17 residues. The CDR3 loop is CASSERTGLNDNSPLHF. In nucleotides, the CDR3 is TGTGCCAGCAGCGAGCGGACAGGGCTAAACGATAATTCACCCCTCCACTTT.

The chain joins TRBV29-1 to TRBJ2-1; 9 positions match TRBD2. The CDR3 is 15 residues long. The germline gives CDR1 SQVTM, CDR2 ANQGSEA. V shed 3 bases and J 6 bases; nucleotides not matched to a gene: 9. DNA for the CDR3: TGCAGCGTTGACTGGCGACTAGCGGAAATCAATGAGCAGTTCTTC. Its protein is CSVDWRLAEINEQFF.

The chain employs TRBV19 and TRBJ1-3, with D uncertain. Germline CDR1 LNHDA, CDR2 SQIVND (reference sequence). The ends were cut back, 6 bases at V and 0 bases at J, with 9 bases in the middle. The CDR3 extends over 14 amino acids. The CDR3 DNA is TGTGCCAGTAGAGTTGGACTCTCTGGAAACACCATATATTTT. Amino acids: CASRVGLSGNTIYF.

V usage is TRBV25-1 and J usage is TRBJ1-3, with 7 positions matching TRBD1. The germline gives CDR1 MGHDK, CDR2 SYGVNS. The CDR3 loop spans 14 amino acids. After removal of 5 bases from V and 2 bases from J, the junction contained 3 bases not matched to a gene. The CDR3 sequence: CASSLTGTGNTIYF. For the CDR3, the DNA is TGTGCCAGCAGTTTGACAGGGACTGGAAACACCATATATTTT.

The rearrangement uses TRBV3-1 (or the pseudogene TRBV3-2) and TRBJ2-5, with 11 bases fitting TRBD2. J gave up 5 bases and V 4 bases, and 12 bases lay outside the gene matches. CDR3 length: 17 amino acids. Per the germline V gene, CDR1 is LGHDT and CDR2 is YNNKEL (reference sequence). The CDR3 DNA sequence: TGTGCCAGCAGCCCTTCCCGGGCTAGCGGGAGGTCCGAGACCCAGTACTTC. This codes for CASSPSRASGRSETQYF.

In this sample, this clone turned up once. The chain joins TRBV5-8 to TRBJ2-7; D may be TRBD2 (6 bases). V lost 4 bases to trimming and J lost 6 bases, with 17 bases between them. This CDR3 contains 14 residues. CDR1 is SGHTS, CDR2 YDEGEE, per germline. Here the CDR3 DNA reads TGTGCCAGCAGCGGAGGGGCTTTCCCTCTCGAGCAGTACTTC. It specifies CASSGGAFPLEQYF. Full variable domain (outside the CDR3, taken from reference TRBV5-8 and TRBJ2-7): EAGVTQSPTHLIKTRGQQATLRCSPISGHTSVYWYQQALGLGLQFLLWYDEGEERNRGNFPPRFSGRQFPNYSSELNVNALELEDSALYLCASSGGAFPLEQYFGPGTRLTVT.

The chain employs TRBV14 and TRBJ2-3; maybe TRBD1 (5 bases). The ends were cut back, 5 bases at V and 6 bases at J, with 18 bases in the middle. The CDR3 extends over 15 amino acids. Per germline, CDR1 SGHDN and CDR2 FVKESK. CDR3 loop: CASSTQGLVSDTQYF. CDR3 DNA sequence: TGTGCCAGCAGCACCCAGGGTTTAGTCTCGGATACGCAGTATTTT.

V gene TRBV27 combines with J gene TRBJ1-1; 7 bases agree with TRBD1. The CDR3 length is 17 residues. Trimming cost V 6 bases and J 0 bases; bases outside gene matches: 13. CDR1 is MNHEY, CDR2 SMNVEV, per germline (reference sequence). The CDR3 reads CASRNPGQSPMNTEAFF. CDR3 coding DNA: TGTGCCAGCAGAAATCCGGGACAGAGTCCGATGAACACTGAAGCTTTCTTT.